This T cell receptor (beta chain) was captured in a study of T cells in Graves' hyperthyroidism and ophthalmopathy. V was clipped by 0 bases and J by 4 bases, with 9 bases between them. The CDR3 covers 13 residues. Germline V gives CDR1 DFQATT, CDR2 SNEGSKA (reference sequence). RNA transcripts served as the template for amplifying TCR beta CDR3 regions. Initially, a first-round RT-PCR of the TCR CDR3 employed the HTBI primer set. TCRdb analysed the multiplex PCR reads with MiXCR anew, one entry per CDR3 protein. Of approximately 600,000 distinct CDR3 sequences listed, 20% are singletons. Lactation, pregnancy, other autoimmune disease or uncontrolled infection led to exclusion of patients. Findings and caveats of the study: Before onset, by a median of around 6.1 months, the model predicted ophthalmopathy. Stable hyperthyroidism and ophthalmopathy were separated using 13 V-J signatures.

In regard to this clonotype: Its target is not known.

The chain carries TRBV20-1 and TRBJ1-1, with no clear D. Specimen: blood. This clonotype was sampled from a young man with Graves' ophthalmopathy. CDR3 nucleotide sequence: TGCAGTGCTAGAGATCTCCGGGCCACTGAAGCTTTCTTT. Its protein is CSARDLRATEAFF.